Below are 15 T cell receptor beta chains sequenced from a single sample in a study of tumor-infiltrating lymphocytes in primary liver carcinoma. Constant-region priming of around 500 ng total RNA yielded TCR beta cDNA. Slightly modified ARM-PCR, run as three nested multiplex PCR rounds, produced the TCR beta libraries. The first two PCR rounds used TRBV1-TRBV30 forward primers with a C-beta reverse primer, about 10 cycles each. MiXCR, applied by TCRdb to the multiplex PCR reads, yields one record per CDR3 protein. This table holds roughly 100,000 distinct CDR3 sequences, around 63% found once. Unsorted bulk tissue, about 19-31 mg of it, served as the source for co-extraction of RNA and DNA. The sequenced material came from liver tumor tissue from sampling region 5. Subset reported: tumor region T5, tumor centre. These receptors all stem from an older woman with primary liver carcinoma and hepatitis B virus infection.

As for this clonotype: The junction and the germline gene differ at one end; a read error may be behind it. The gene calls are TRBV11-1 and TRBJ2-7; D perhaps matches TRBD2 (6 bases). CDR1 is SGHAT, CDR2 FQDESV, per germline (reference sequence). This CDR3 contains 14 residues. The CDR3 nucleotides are TGTGTCAGCAGCGGAAGGAGGGCCACCTACGAGCAGTACTTC. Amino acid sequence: CVSSGRRATYEQYF. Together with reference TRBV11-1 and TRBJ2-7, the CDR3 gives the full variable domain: EAEVAQSPRYKITEKSQAVAFWCDPISGHATLYWYRQILGQGPELLVQFQDESVVDDSQLPKDRFSAERLKGVDSTLKIQPAELGDSAMYLCVSSGRRATYEQYFGPGTRLTVT.

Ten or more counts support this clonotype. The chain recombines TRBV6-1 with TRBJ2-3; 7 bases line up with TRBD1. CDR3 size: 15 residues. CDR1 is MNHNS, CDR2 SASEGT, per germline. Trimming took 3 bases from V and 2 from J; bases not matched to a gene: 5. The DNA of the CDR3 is TGTGCCAGCAGTGACGGAGACAGGGTCACAGATACGCAGTATTTT. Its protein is CASSDGDRVTDTQYF.

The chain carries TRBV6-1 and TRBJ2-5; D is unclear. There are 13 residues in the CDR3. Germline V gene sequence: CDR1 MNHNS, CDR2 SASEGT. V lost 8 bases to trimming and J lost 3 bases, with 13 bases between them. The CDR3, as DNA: TGTGCCAGCGTTCAAGGGTTCAAAGAGACCCAGTACTTC. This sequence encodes CASVQGFKETQYF.

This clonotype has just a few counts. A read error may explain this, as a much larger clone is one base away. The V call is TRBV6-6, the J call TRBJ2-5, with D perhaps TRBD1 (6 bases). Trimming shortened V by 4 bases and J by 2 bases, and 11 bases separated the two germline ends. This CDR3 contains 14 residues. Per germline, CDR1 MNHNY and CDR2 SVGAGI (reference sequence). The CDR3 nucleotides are TGTGCCAGCAGTTGGGGGCAGGGGCAAGAGACCCAGTACTTC. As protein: CASSWGQGQETQYF.

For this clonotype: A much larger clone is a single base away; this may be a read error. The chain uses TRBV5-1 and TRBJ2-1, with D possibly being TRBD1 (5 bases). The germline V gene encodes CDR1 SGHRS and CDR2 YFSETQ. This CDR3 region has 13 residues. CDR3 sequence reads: CASSLDRYNERFF. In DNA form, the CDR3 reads TGCGCCAGCAGCTTGGACAGGTACAATGAGCGGTTCTTC.

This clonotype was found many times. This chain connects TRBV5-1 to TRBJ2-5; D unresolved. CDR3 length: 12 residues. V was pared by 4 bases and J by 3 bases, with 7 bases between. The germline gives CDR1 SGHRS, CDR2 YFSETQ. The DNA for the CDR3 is TGCGCCAGCAGCCTCGCGGAAGAGACCCAGTACTTC. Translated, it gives CASSLAEETQYF.

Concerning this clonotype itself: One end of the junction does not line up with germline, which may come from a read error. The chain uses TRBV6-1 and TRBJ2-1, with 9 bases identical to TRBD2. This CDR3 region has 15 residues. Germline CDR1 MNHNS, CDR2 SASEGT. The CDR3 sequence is CASSEDAGGYNERFF. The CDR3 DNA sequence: TGTGCCAGCAGTGAAGATGCGGGGGGGTACAATGAGCGGTTCTTC.

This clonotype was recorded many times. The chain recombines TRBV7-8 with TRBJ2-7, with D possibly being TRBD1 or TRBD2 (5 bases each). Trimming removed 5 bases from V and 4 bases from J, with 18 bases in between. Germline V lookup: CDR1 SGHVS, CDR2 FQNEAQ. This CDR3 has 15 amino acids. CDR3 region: CASSLRTGTNYEQYF. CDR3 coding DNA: TGTGCCAGCAGCCTCAGAACCGGGACGAATTACGAGCAGTACTTC.

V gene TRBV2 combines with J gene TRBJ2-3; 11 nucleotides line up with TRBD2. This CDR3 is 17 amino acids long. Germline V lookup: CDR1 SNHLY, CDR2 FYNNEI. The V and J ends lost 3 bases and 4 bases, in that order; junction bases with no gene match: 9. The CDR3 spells CASSDLLLAGDADTQYF. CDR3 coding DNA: TGTGCCAGCAGTGATCTCCTACTAGCGGGAGACGCAGATACGCAGTATTTT.

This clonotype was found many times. CDR3 sequence (DNA): TGTGCCAGCAGCCCGAGGTACCCTGCCAAAAACATTCAGTACTTC. Translated, it gives CASSPRYPAKNIQYF. V is TRBV5-8 and J is TRBJ2-4; D unclear. The germline V gene has CDR1 SGHTS and CDR2 YDEGEE. This CDR3 has 15 residues. The germline V and J ends were trimmed by 4 bases and 1 base, with 12 bases remaining between them.

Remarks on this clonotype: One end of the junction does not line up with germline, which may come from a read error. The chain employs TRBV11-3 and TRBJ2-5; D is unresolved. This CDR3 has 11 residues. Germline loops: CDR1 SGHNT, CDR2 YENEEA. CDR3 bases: TGTGCCATCAGCTTACAAGATACCCAGTACTTC. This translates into CAISLQDTQYF.

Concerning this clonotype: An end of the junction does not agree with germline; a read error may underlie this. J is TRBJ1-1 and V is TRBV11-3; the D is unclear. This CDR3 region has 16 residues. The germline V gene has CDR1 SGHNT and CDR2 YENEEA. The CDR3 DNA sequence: TGTGCCAGCAGCTTAGTCGGAGAATATCGGAACACTGGAGCTTTCTTT. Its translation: CASSLVGEYRNTGAFF.

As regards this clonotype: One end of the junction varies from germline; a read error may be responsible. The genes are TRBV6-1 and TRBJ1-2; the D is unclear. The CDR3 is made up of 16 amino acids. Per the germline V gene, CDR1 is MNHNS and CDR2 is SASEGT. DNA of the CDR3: TGTGCCTGCAGTGAAGCGCAGCCGGGAGCGGGCTATGTCTACACCTTC. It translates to CACSEAQPGAGYVYTF.

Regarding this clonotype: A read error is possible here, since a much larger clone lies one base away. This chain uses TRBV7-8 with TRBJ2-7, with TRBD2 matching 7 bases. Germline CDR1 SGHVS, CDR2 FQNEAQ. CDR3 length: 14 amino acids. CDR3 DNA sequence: TGTGCCAGCAGCTTTGGCGGGAGCTCCTACAAGCAGTACTTC. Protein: CASSFGGSSYKQYF.

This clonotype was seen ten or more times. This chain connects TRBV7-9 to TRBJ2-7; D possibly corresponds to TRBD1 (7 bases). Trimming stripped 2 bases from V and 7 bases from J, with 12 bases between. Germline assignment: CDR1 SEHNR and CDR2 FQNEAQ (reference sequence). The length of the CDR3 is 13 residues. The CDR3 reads CASSLMGGQEQYF. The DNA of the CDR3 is TGTGCCAGCAGCTTAATGGGGGGACAGGAGCAGTACTTC.